A selection of T cell receptor beta chains follows, all from one sample in a study of blood T cell repertoires in COVID-19. TCRdb's copy holds only in-frame clones and misses some; the assay was immunoSEQ multiplex PCR. Found here are under 250,000 clones, 80% to 85% of them singletons; the top ten hold roughly 5.3%. The sample taken for sequencing was peripheral blood. Source of these receptors: an older woman who had recovered from COVID-19. Both conserved end residues are part of each CDR3. Each record gives: D gene, V gene, J gene, clone size, CDR3 protein, CDR3 DNA. A D gene is named only where the DNA matches it firmly. Not all rows give a size; the values are once, few, many and, for expanded clones, a class.

-,TRBV2,TRBJ2-1,-,CASSEEAPGEQFF,TGTGCCAGCAGTGAAGAGGCCCCGGGGGAGCAGTTCTTC
-,TRBV18,TRBJ1-2,-,CASSPGDPATYGYTF,TGTGCCAGCTCACCCGGAGACCCAGCGACCTATGGCTACACCTTC
TRBD2,TRBV5-4,TRBJ2-3,-,CASSLGLAGAGGRPLEDF,TGTGCCAGCAGCTTGGGCTTAGCGGGAGCGGGGGGTAGACCTTTGGAGGATTTT
TRBD1,TRBV5-4,TRBJ1-2,-,CASSFNTGTDFNYGYTF,TGTGCCAGCAGCTTTAACACCGGGACAGATTTTAACTATGGCTACACCTTC
-,TRBV9,TRBJ2-7,-,CASSVGGTSLYEQYF,TGTGCCAGCAGCGTAGGTGGGACATCACTCTACGAGCAGTACTTC
-,TRBV30,TRBJ2-7,-,CAWSGIGLSYEQYF,TGTGCCTGGAGCGGGATCGGACTGAGCTACGAGCAGTACTTC
TRBD1,TRBV29-1,TRBJ1-2,-,CSASGTAYVGYTF,TGCAGCGCCTCCGGGACAGCCTATGTTGGCTACACCTTC
-,TRBV3-1/TRBV3-2,TRBJ1-1,few,CASSQVAGIRNTEAFF,TGTGCCAGCAGCCAAGTGGCAGGGATTAGGAACACTGAAGCTTTCTTT
TRBD1,TRBV19,TRBJ2-7,-,CASSIRDSSYEQYF,TGTGCCAGTAGTATCCGGGACAGTTCCTACGAGCAGTACTTC
-,TRBV14,TRBJ1-2,-,CASSLPRSQLNYGYTF,TGTGCCAGCAGCCTTCCCAGGTCCCAACTTAACTATGGCTACACCTTC
TRBD2,TRBV27,TRBJ2-5,-,CASSFASGGAIFQETQYF,TGTGCCAGCAGTTTCGCTAGCGGGGGGGCCATCTTCCAAGAGACCCAGTACTTC
-,TRBV4-1,TRBJ1-6,few,CASSRQGFLYSPLHF,TGCGCCAGCAGCCGCCAGGGGTTTCTATATTCACCCCTCCACTTT
TRBD1,TRBV4-1,TRBJ1-5,-,CASSQGRGGAVGQPQHF,TGCGCCAGCAGCCAAGGACGAGGGGGCGCGGTGGGTCAGCCCCAGCATTTT
TRBD1,TRBV5-5,TRBJ1-5,few,CASSSTGQFGYQPQHF,TGTGCCAGCAGCTCTACGGGACAGTTCGGATATCAGCCCCAGCATTTT
-,TRBV29-1,TRBJ1-1,-,CSVFSLGSTEAFF,TGCAGCGTGTTCAGCTTGGGGAGCACTGAAGCTTTCTTT
-,TRBV30,TRBJ2-7,-,CAWSLTAYEQYF,TGTGCCTGGAGCTTGACAGCCTACGAGCAGTACTTC
TRBD2,TRBV5-4,TRBJ2-3,-,CASSLEPTSGGPDTQYF,TGTGCCAGCAGCTTGGAGCCGACTAGCGGGGGACCAGATACGCAGTATTTT
-,TRBV4-3,TRBJ1-2,-,CASSQPGHPYGYTF,TGCGCCAGCAGCCAGCCGGGACACCCTTATGGCTACACCTTC
-,TRBV7-9,TRBJ2-2,-,CATSREANTGELFF,TGTGCCACCTCCCGCGAGGCGAACACCGGGGAGCTGTTTTTT
TRBD1,TRBV7-9,TRBJ1-1,once,CASSKPGQPKAEAFF,TGTGCCAGCAGCAAACCGGGACAGCCGAAAGCTGAAGCTTTCTTT
-,TRBV7-9,TRBJ1-1,few,CASSLAQGLTEAFF,TGTGCCAGCAGCTTAGCGCAGGGTTTGACTGAAGCTTTCTTT
-,TRBV19,TRBJ1-5,-,CASAGWDQPQHF,TGTGCCAGTGCAGGTTGGGATCAGCCCCAGCATTTT
TRBD1,TRBV5-1,TRBJ1-1,once,CASSLRDRVNTEAFF,TGCGCCAGCAGCTTGAGGGACAGGGTGAACACTGAAGCTTTCTTT
TRBD1,TRBV12-3/TRBV12-4,TRBJ1-1,-,CASSPGQGGRAFF,TGTGCCAGCAGTCCCGGACAGGGTGGAAGGGCTTTCTTT
-,TRBV30,TRBJ2-2,many,CAWRAGHATGELFF,TGTGCCTGGAGAGCGGGACACGCCACCGGGGAGCTGTTTTTT
-,TRBV9,TRBJ1-2,once,CASSPILRALEGYGYTF,TGTGCCAGCAGCCCCATCCTAAGGGCCCTGGAGGGCTATGGCTACACCTTC
-,TRBV15,TRBJ2-2,few,CATKSGLTNTGELFF,TGTGCCACCAAGTCTGGGCTAACGAACACCGGGGAGCTGTTTTTT
-,TRBV13,TRBJ1-5,-,CASSTGNQPQHF,TGTGCCAGCAGCACAGGGAATCAGCCCCAGCATTTT
-,TRBV4-1,TRBJ2-7,-,CASSQAPDGTYEQYF,TGCGCCAGCAGCCAAGCACCGGACGGGACCTACGAGCAGTACTTC
-,TRBV7-8,TRBJ1-6,-,CASSPSAGVSPLHF,TGTGCCAGCAGCCCCTCTGCCGGGGTTTCACCCCTCCACTTT
-,TRBV30,TRBJ1-1,-,CAWIYRAGAEAFF,TGTGCCTGGATTTATCGGGCGGGGGCTGAAGCTTTCTTT
-,TRBV6-4,TRBJ1-2,-,CASDPQDYGYTF,TGTGCTTCTGACCCCCAGGACTATGGCTACACCTTC
-,TRBV4-2,TRBJ1-1,-,CASSQADRNTEAFF,TGTGCCAGCAGCCAGGCTGACAGGAACACTGAAGCTTTCTTT
TRBD2,TRBV19,TRBJ2-7,-,CASSVTSGAYEQYF,TGTGCCAGTAGTGTGACTAGCGGGGCCTACGAGCAGTACTTC
TRBD2,TRBV7-9,TRBJ2-7,once,CASSLPAGGSSSEQYF,TGTGCCAGCAGCTTGCCCGCGGGGGGGTCTTCCTCCGAGCAGTACTTC
TRBD1,TRBV27,TRBJ2-2,-,CASSLGTANTGELFF,TGTGCCAGCAGTTTAGGGACAGCCAACACCGGGGAGCTGTTTTTT
-,TRBV3-1/TRBV3-2,TRBJ2-5,-,CASSHWQKETQYF,TGTGCCAGCAGCCACTGGCAGAAAGAGACCCAGTACTTC
TRBD1,TRBV15,TRBJ1-2,-,CATSRGRGQGHYGYTF,TGTGCCACCAGCAGAGGGCGGGGACAGGGGCACTATGGCTACACCTTC
-,TRBV5-1,TRBJ1-1,-,CASTHPSGEGEAFF,TGCGCCAGCACCCACCCTTCAGGGGAGGGGGAAGCTTTCTTT
TRBD2,TRBV6-2/TRBV6-3,TRBJ2-5,once,CASSWLRTSQETQYF,TGTGCCAGCAGTTGGCTGAGGACTAGCCAGGAGACCCAGTACTTC
-,TRBV6-5,TRBJ1-6,-,CASAGGDRYNSPLHF,TGTGCCAGCGCGGGGGGGGACCGCTATAATTCACCCCTCCACTTT
-,TRBV20-1,TRBJ2-7,-,CSVGGRLEQYF,TGCAGCGTAGGGGGTCGTCTCGAGCAGTACTTC
-,TRBV7-2,TRBJ1-2,few,CASSLAAQNYGYTF,TGTGCCAGCAGCCTCGCCGCCCAGAACTATGGCTACACCTTC
-,TRBV4-1,TRBJ1-2,once,CASSQALRVYGYTF,TGCGCCAGCAGCCAAGCATTGAGGGTCTATGGCTACACCTTC
-,TRBV6-5,TRBJ1-2,few,CASSNREGYGYTF,TGTGCCAGCTCAAACAGGGAGGGCTATGGCTACACCTTC
-,TRBV27,TRBJ2-3,once,CASNAAGSDTQYF,TGTGCCAGCAACGCCGCAGGGTCAGATACGCAGTATTTT
-,TRBV6-5,TRBJ2-6,-,CASSYSGNSGANVLTF,TGTGCCAGCAGTTATAGCGGAAACTCTGGGGCCAACGTCCTGACTTTC
TRBD2,TRBV18,TRBJ2-1,-,CASSASGGDYNEQFF,TGTGCCAGCTCAGCGAGCGGGGGGGACTACAATGAGCAGTTCTTC